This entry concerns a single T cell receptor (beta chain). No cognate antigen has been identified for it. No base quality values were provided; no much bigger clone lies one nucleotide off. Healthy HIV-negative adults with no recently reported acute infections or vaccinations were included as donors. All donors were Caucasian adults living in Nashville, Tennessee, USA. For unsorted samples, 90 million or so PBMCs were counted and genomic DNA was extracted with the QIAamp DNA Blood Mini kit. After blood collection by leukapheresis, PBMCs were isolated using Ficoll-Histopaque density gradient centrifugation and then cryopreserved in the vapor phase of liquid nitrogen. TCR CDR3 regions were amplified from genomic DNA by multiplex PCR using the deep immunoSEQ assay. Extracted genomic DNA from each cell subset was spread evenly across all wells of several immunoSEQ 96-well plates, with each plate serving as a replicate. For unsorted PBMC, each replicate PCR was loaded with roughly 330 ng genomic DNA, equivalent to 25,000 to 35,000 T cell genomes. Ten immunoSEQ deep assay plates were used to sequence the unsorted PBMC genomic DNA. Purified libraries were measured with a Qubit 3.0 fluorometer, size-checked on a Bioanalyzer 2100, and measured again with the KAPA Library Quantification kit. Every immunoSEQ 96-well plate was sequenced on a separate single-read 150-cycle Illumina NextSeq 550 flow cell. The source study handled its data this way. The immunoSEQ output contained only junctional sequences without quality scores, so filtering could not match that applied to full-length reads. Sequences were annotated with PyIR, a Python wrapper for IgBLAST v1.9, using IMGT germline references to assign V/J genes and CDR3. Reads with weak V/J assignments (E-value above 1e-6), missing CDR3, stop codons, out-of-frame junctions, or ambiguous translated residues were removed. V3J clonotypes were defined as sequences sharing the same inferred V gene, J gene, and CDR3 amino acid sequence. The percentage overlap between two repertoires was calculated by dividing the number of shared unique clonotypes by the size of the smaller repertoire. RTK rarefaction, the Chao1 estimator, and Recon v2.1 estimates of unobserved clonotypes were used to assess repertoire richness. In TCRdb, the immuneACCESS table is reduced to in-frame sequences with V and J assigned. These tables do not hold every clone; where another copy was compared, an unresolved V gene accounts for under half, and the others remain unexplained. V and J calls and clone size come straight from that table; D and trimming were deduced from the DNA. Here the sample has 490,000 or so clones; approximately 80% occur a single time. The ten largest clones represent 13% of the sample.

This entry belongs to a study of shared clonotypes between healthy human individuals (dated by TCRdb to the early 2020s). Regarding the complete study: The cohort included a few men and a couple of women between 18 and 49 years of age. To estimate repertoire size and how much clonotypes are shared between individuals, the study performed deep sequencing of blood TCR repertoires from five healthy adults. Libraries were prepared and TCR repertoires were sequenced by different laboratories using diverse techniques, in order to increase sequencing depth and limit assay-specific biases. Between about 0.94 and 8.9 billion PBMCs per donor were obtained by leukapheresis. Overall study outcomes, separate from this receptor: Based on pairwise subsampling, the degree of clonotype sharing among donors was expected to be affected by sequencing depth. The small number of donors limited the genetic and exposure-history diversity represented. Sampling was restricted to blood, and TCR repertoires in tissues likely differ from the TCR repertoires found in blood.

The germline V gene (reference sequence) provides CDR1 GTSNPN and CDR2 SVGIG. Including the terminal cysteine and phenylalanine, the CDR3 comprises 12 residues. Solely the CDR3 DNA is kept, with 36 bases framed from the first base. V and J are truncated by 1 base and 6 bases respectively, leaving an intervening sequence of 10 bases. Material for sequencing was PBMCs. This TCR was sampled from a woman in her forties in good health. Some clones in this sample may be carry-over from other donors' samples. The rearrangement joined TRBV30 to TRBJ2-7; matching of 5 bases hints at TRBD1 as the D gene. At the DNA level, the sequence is TGTGCCTGGAGTGAGACAGAGTTCGAGCAGTACTTC. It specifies CAWSETEFEQYF.